This TCR beta chain was recovered during a study of cytomegalovirus exposure and HLA in healthy donors. The assay was immunoSEQ multiplex PCR, and TCRdb's table has in-frame clones only and misses some. The sample includes 150,000 to 200,000 clones, 86% of them seen just once. Regarding this clone: Its cognate antigen is unknown.

The study, taken as a whole, reports: Some public TCRs appeared in many individuals, while most sequences were rare.

The specimen was PBMCs. This TCR came from a young man in good health and CMV-seropositive.

DNA of the CDR3: TGTGCCAGCAGCAACAGCGGCAATGAGCAGTTCTTC. This sequence encodes CASSNSGNEQFF. This chain links TRBV7-9 with TRBJ2-1; a possible D gene is TRBD2 (5 bases). The length of the CDR3 is 12 residues. The V end was cut by 5 bases, the J end by 6 bases, with 8 bases between. The germline CDR1 and CDR2 sequences are SEHNR and FQNEAQ (reference sequence).